This T cell receptor (beta chain) was identified in a study of T cell responses to AZD1222 COVID-19 vaccine. Concerning this clone itself: The target antigen is unknown.

V lost 3 bases, J lost 8 bases, and 11 bases lay in between. Germline CDR1 reads SGDLS; CDR2 reads YYNGEE. The CDR3 is 12 amino acids. Clones were read by immunoSEQ multiplex PCR, and TCRdb kept only the in-frame ones, dropping some. The sample shows about 120,000 clones, around 93% of them seen only once. Whole-study results and caveats: Repertoire sampling happened only post peak T cell response. Spike-specific TCR breadth and depth went up after people got two AZD1222 doses.

This TCR was recovered from an adult who received the AZD1222 COVID-19 vaccine. The genes are TRBV9 and TRBJ1-2; D is uncertain. The input for sequencing was peripheral blood, taken 28 days after the second AZD1222 dose. CDR3 protein: CASSALKSGYTF. The CDR3 nucleotides are TGTGCCAGCAGCGCCCTCAAGAGCGGCTACACCTTC.